The 26 T cell receptor beta chains presented below share a single source sample, sequenced in a study of cytomegalovirus exposure and HLA in healthy donors. Primers: 60 Vbeta forward and 13 Jbeta reverse. Data came from immunoSEQ multiplex PCR; TCRdb stores just in-frame clones and leaves some out. The table records around 97,000 clones, roughly 9.4% of them present only once. The sample comprised PBMCs. The receptors shown here come from a man aged 50 to 59 in good health and CMV-seropositive.

This clone showed up just a few times. CDR3 nucleotide sequence: TGTGCCAGCAGCTTAATCACAGGGGGCGAGCAGTACTTC. Translated: CASSLITGGEQYF. This chain connects TRBV13 to TRBJ2-7; 8 nucleotides match TRBD1. This CDR3 contains 13 residues. CDR1 PRHDT and CDR2 FYEKMQ come from the germline V gene (reference sequence). V lost 2 bases to trimming and J lost 6 bases; unmatched junction nucleotides: 3.

V is TRBV6-5 and J is TRBJ1-1, with D unresolved. Between the trimmed V and J ends, which lost 2 bases and 7 bases, there was a span of 5 bases. The CDR3 consists of 11 residues. Germline V gene lookup returns CDR1 MNHEY and CDR2 SVGAGI. The CDR3 bases are TGTGCCAGCAGTTACGGCAGTGAAGCTTTCTTT. Its protein is CASSYGSEAFF.

This chain uses TRBV29-1 with TRBJ1-5; 9 bases align to TRBD1. The CDR3 is 12 amino acids. Germline lookup yields CDR1 SQVTM and CDR2 ANQGSEA. The CDR3 DNA reads as TGCGCGACAGGGGGAAGCAATCAGCCCCAGCATTTT. Its protein is CATGGSNQPQHF.

This clone was detected a few times. This chain uses TRBV15 with TRBJ2-1; 10 nucleotides line up with TRBD2. V gave up 1 base and J gave up 8 bases; unmatched junction bases: 5. Germline V gene lookup returns CDR1 LNHNV and CDR2 YYDKDF (reference sequence). CDR3 length: 15 residues. CDR3 sequence reads: CATSRGASGSHEQFF. CDR3 nucleotide sequence: TGTGCCACCAGCAGAGGCGCTAGCGGGAGCCATGAGCAGTTCTTC.

This clone turned up a few times. CDR3: CASSQGRTEAFF. As DNA, the CDR3 is TGTGCCAGCAGCCAGGGGCGCACTGAAGCTTTCTTT. The J gene is TRBJ1-1, the V gene TRBV6-5; tentatively, D is TRBD1 (6 bases). Germline V gene sequence: CDR1 MNHEY, CDR2 SVGAGI. The CDR3 has 12 amino acids. V lost 6 bases, J lost 4 bases, and 9 bases lay in between.

There are a few counts of this clone. This chain joins TRBV6-5 and TRBJ1-2, with D possibly TRBD1 on 6 matching bases. The V gene lost 6 bases and the J gene lost 3 bases, with 14 bases spanning the gap. Germline V CDR1 and CDR2: MNHEY, SVGAGI. This CDR3 is 14 amino acids long. In DNA form, the CDR3 reads TGTGCCAGCAGCACAGGGTATGGTTACTATGGCTACACCTTC. Its protein product is CASSTGYGYYGYTF.

The V and J genes are TRBV27 and TRBJ1-3; 8 positions match TRBD1. V lost 9 bases to trimming and J lost 8 bases; unmatched junction nucleotides: 9. This CDR3 comprises 13 residues. CDR1 MNHEY and CDR2 SMNVEV come from the germline V gene (reference sequence). This CDR3 is CASRPGQGDTIYF. The CDR3 region has the DNA TGTGCCAGTCGCCCTGGACAGGGAGACACCATATATTTT.

This clone showed up many times. Germline is not matched at one junction end, which may reflect a read error. The chain links TRBV7-7 to TRBJ2-5, with 13 bases fitting TRBD2. This CDR3 spans 18 amino acids. Germline V CDR1 and CDR2: SSHAT, FNYEAQ (reference sequence). CDR3 loop: CASSLDSSGTSGTETQYF. The CDR3 nucleotides are TGTGCTAGCAGCTTAGATTCCTCCGGGACTAGCGGGACTGAGACCCAGTACTTC.

The chain is built from TRBV5-1 and TRBJ2-1; 7 bases are shared with TRBD2. The CDR3 extends over 15 amino acids. CDR1 is SGHRS and CDR2 is YFSETQ in the germline V gene. V gave up 7 bases and J gave up 0 bases; unmatched junction bases: 7. Here the CDR3 DNA reads TGCGCCAGCGGCCAGCGGGGCGACTCCTACAATGAGCAGTTCTTC. It specifies CASGQRGDSYNEQFF.

This CDR3 is CASSPLDRGLNTEAFF. CDR3 DNA sequence: TGTGCCAGCAGCCCCCTTGACAGGGGGCTGAACACTGAAGCTTTCTTT. The rearrangement links TRBV9 to TRBJ1-1; the match to TRBD1 covers 10 bases. The CDR3 has 16 residues. The ends lost 4 bases at V and 0 bases at J; junction bases unmatched: 6. The germline V gene encodes CDR1 SGDLS and CDR2 YYNGEE.

The chain has TRBV7-2 and TRBJ1-2; TRBD1 is a possible D gene (6 bases). Germline CDR1 reads SGHTA; CDR2 reads FQGNSA. Trimming left V 3 bases short and J 8 bases short, with 13 bases between. The CDR3 covers 13 residues. CDR3 bases: TGTGCCAGCAGCTTCGGGCGGGGGGCCGGCTACACCTTC. This codes for CASSFGRGAGYTF.

This clone has just a few counts. This rearrangement joins TRBV9 to TRBJ1-4, with a possible D match to TRBD1 (5 bases). Per the germline V gene, CDR1 is SGDLS and CDR2 is YYNGEE. The length of the CDR3 is 14 residues. V lost 7 bases, J lost 7 bases, and 17 bases lay in between. This CDR3 is CASGPRGGIEKLFF. The DNA for the CDR3 is TGTGCCAGCGGACCGAGGGGAGGGATTGAAAAACTGTTTTTT.

The J gene is TRBJ2-2, the V gene TRBV15, with a tentative D call TRBD2 (6 bases). This CDR3 is 14 amino acids long. V was clipped by 3 bases and J by 5 bases, with 10 bases between them. The V gene's germline CDR1 is LNHNV and CDR2 YYDKDF (reference sequence). Here the CDR3 DNA reads TGTGCCACCAGCAGGGGAGGAAATACCGGGGAGCTGTTTTTT. Its translation: CATSRGGNTGELFF.

The chain carries TRBV5-6 and TRBJ1-2; 8 bases are shared with TRBD1. V shed 4 bases, J shed 4 bases, and the junction held 6 bases outside the gene matches. Germline V gene lookup returns CDR1 SGHDT and CDR2 YYEEEE. CDR3 length: 14 residues. CDR3 amino acids: CASSIGQGVYGYTF. Here the CDR3 DNA reads TGTGCCAGCAGCATTGGACAGGGAGTCTATGGCTACACCTTC.

This chain joins TRBV18 and TRBJ2-4; 9 nucleotides align to TRBD2. Germline CDR1 reads KGHSH; CDR2 reads LQKENI. J gave up 7 bases and V 6 bases, and 7 bases lay outside the gene matches. This CDR3 is 14 amino acids long. The CDR3, as DNA: TGTGCCAGCTCTCGAAGCGGGGGGATGAACATTCAGTACTTC. Residues: CASSRSGGMNIQYF.

In its sample, this clone was seen a few times. The gene calls are TRBV27 and TRBJ2-7; TRBD2 might be the D (7 bases). The CDR3 covers 13 residues. V dropped 8 bases and J dropped 4 bases, with 15 bases sitting between them. The germline gives CDR1 MNHEY, CDR2 SMNVEV (reference sequence). CDR3 protein: CASHRGGAYEQYF. In nucleotides, the CDR3 is TGTGCCAGCCATAGAGGGGGGGCGTACGAGCAGTACTTC.

The rearrangement links TRBV9 to TRBJ2-2; 7 bases align to TRBD1. Trimming removed 0 bases from V and 1 base from J; junction bases left unmatched: 0. There are 15 residues in the CDR3. Germline CDR1 is SGDLS and CDR2 is YYNGEE. The CDR3 loop is CASSVGQGNTGELFF. The DNA for the CDR3 is TGTGCCAGCAGCGTAGGACAGGGGAACACCGGGGAGCTGTTTTTT.

Only a few counts were recorded for this clone. The J gene is TRBJ2-7, the V gene TRBV6-6, with D possibly matching TRBD2 (6 bases). V gave up 5 bases and J gave up 0 bases, with 17 bases separating them. The CDR3 length is 16 residues. Germline CDR1 and CDR2: MNHNY and SVGAGI (reference sequence). CDR3 nucleotide sequence: TGTGCCAGCAGTCTCCTCGGAAGCGGGTACTCCTACGAGCAGTACTTC. Amino acids: CASSLLGSGYSYEQYF.

This clone turned up a few times. The chain joins TRBV4-2 to TRBJ2-7, with D unclear. The germline gives CDR1 LGHNA, CDR2 YNFKEQ. The length of the CDR3 is 12 residues. V shed 0 bases and J shed 5 bases, with 5 bases lying between them. The CDR3 nucleotides read TGTGCCAGCAGCCAAGACAGCGACGAGCAGTACTTC. Translated: CASSQDSDEQYF.

This clone was observed a handful of times. The gene calls are TRBV7-9 and TRBJ1-1; unclear D gene. CDR3 size: 14 residues. Germline V CDR1 and CDR2: SEHNR, FQNEAQ (reference sequence). V lost 4 bases, J lost 5 bases, and 14 bases lay in between. The CDR3 region has the DNA TGTGCCAGCAGCTCTACCGGGGTTTGGACTGAAGCTTTCTTT. Translating it yields CASSSTGVWTEAFF. The whole variable domain, remainder taken from reference TRBV7-9 and TRBJ1-1, is DTGVSQNPRHKITKRGQNVTFRCDPISEHNRLYWYRQTLGQGPEFLTYFQNEAQLEKSRLLSDRFSAERPKGSFSTLEIQRTEQGDSAMYLCASSSTGVWTEAFFGQGTRLTVV.

This clone was counted a few times. The chain couples TRBV6-5 to TRBJ1-2; 11 bases align to TRBD1. CDR3 length: 16 residues. CDR1 MNHEY and CDR2 SVGAGI come from the germline V gene. V gave up 0 bases and J gave up 2 bases; unmatched junction bases: 2. The CDR3: CASSYSRTGGNYGYTF. For the CDR3, the DNA is TGTGCCAGCAGTTACTCGAGGACAGGGGGCAACTATGGCTACACCTTC.

This clone has more than one count but fewer than ten. The rearrangement joins TRBV25-1 to TRBJ2-1, with 12 bases lining up with TRBD2. The CDR3 is made up of 14 amino acids. The germline gives CDR1 MGHDK, CDR2 SYGVNS. J gave up 3 bases and V 6 bases, and 0 bases lay outside the gene matches. CDR3: CASRTSGSYNEQFF. CDR3 nucleotides: TGTGCCAGCAGGACTAGCGGGAGCTACAATGAGCAGTTCTTC.

This clone turned up a few times. The rearrangement uses TRBV19 and TRBJ2-7; 14 nucleotides match TRBD2. Germline CDR1 LNHDA, CDR2 SQIVND (reference sequence). Trimming took 3 bases from V and 4 from J; bases not matched to a gene: 2. The CDR3 runs to 15 residues. CDR3 DNA: TGTGCCAGTAGTATCGGGACTAGCGGGAGTTACGAGCAGTACTTC. Its translation is CASSIGTSGSYEQYF.

This clone occurred a few times. The V gene is TRBV6-1, the J gene TRBJ2-7; D is unresolved. Germline V lookup: CDR1 MNHNS, CDR2 SASEGT. This CDR3 is built from 12 residues. The V and J ends lost 4 bases and 6 bases respectively, with 10 bases between them. The CDR3: CASSGRHREQYF. DNA for the CDR3: TGTGCCAGCAGTGGTAGACATCGCGAGCAGTACTTC.

This clone was picked up a small number of times. The genes are TRBV13 and TRBJ2-1; 12 bases agree with TRBD2. V shed 5 bases, J shed 6 bases, and the junction held 5 bases outside the gene matches. CDR1 PRHDT and CDR2 FYEKMQ come from the germline V gene (reference sequence). This CDR3 is built from 15 residues. CDR3 amino acids: CASSVGLAGINEQFF. Here the CDR3 DNA reads TGTGCCAGCAGCGTCGGACTAGCGGGAATCAATGAGCAGTTCTTC.

This clone was counted a few times. The chain uses TRBV30 and TRBJ1-2; TRBD1 agrees at 7 bases. Germline lookup yields CDR1 GTSNPN and CDR2 SVGIG (reference sequence). This CDR3 region has 14 residues. V shed 3 bases and J 6 bases; nucleotides not matched to a gene: 10. CDR3 amino acids: CAWSLLTGRHGYTF. The CDR3 DNA follows: TGTGCCTGGAGCCTACTGACAGGGCGACATGGCTACACCTTC.